The present T cell receptor (beta chain) was sequenced within a study of blood T cell repertoires in COVID-19. Overall study: The United States, Italy and Spain supplied acute and convalescent COVID-19 samples. The analysed material was cDNA or gDNA that came from T cells, B-cell-depleted T cells, or PBMCs.

Original handling: Reference gene primer amplification gave estimated nucleated cell counts. The method was immunoSEQ multiplex PCR; TCRdb's version includes in-frame clones alone and lacks a portion of them. D and trimming come from the DNA, and the V and J calls and clone size come from that table. In the table there are over 400,000 clones, 80% to 90% of which are singletons. Germline CDR1 and CDR2: LNHDA and SQIVND (reference sequence). The CDR3 spans 16 residues. The junction had 12 bases not matched to a gene; V was cut back by 3 bases and J by 7 bases. This clone came up once. The genes are TRBV19 and TRBJ2-7; the match to TRBD2 covers 10 bases. Sample: peripheral blood. This TCR was sampled from a human donor in a cohort sampled during active COVID-19. The CDR3 region has the DNA TGTGCCAGTAGTATCCGACTAGTAGCGGGAGGTCATGAGCAGTACTTC. As protein: CASSIRLVAGGHEQYF.